This TCR beta chain was identified in a study of cytomegalovirus exposure and HLA in healthy donors. CDR3 length equals 13 residues. The germline CDR1 and CDR2 sequences are SGDLS and YYNGEE. The V gene lost 3 bases and the J gene lost 1 base, with 8 bases spanning the gap. As concerns this clone: Its antigen is currently unknown.

Regarding the study as a whole: Evidence from a later analysis indicated that most CMV-associated TCR beta chains looked HLA-restricted. Some V segments (TRBV6-2 and TRBV6-3 among them) were excluded as indistinguishable. Some highly shared sequence variants likely arose as a pipeline artifact.

A multiplex PCR was run with 60 Vbeta primers and 13 Jbeta primers. TCRdb's copy holds only in-frame clones and misses some; the assay was immunoSEQ multiplex PCR. This sample has roughly 100,000 clones, with about two thirds found just once. This clonotype was obtained from a boy aged 5-17 years in good health and CMV-seronegative. This chain joins TRBV9 and TRBJ2-7; weak D call: TRBD2 (5 bases). The sequenced sample consisted of PBMCs. CDR3 sequence (DNA): TGTGCCAGCAGCGCCGGCGGGTCCTACGAGCAGTACTTC. This codes for CASSAGGSYEQYF.